Each of the 17 T cell receptor beta chains below was sequenced from the same sample in a study of PD-1 blockade in classical Hodgkin lymphoma. Using immunoSEQ multiplex PCR, the repertoire was profiled, and TCRdb retains in-frame clones only, with some absent. The sample contains around 23,000 clones, roughly 90% of which appear only once. Time point given: cycle 4 day 1 (C4D1), after six to seven weeks of nivolumab. Each patient relapsed following autologous stem cell transplantation, and prior brentuximab vedotin exposure differed. Sequences were derived from peripheral blood mononuclear cells (PBMCs), sampled before the fourth cycle of nivolumab. The receptors shown here come from a human donor with classical Hodgkin lymphoma.

This chain uses TRBV2 with TRBJ2-1; either TRBD1 or TRBD2 may fit D (5 bases each). The V and J ends lost 5 bases and 9 bases respectively, with 17 bases between them. The CDR3 length is 14 residues. In germline, CDR1 is SNHLY, CDR2 FYNNEI. The CDR3 protein is CASSRDALRGEQFF. The CDR3 bases are TGTGCCAGCAGTAGGGACGCCTTGAGGGGTGAGCAGTTCTTC.

The rearrangement joins TRBV9 to TRBJ1-2; tentatively, D is TRBD1 (5 bases). V shed 3 bases and J shed 5 bases, with 14 bases lying between them. The V gene's germline CDR1 is SGDLS and CDR2 YYNGEE. This CDR3 contains 14 residues. CDR3 nucleotides: TGTGCCAGCAGCGCTTTCACTGGGACGTATGGCTACACCTTC. This gives the protein CASSAFTGTYGYTF.

The rearrangement uses TRBV6-5 and TRBJ1-5, with a tentative D call TRBD1 (6 bases). Between the trimmed V and J ends, which lost 0 bases and 6 bases, there was a span of 9 bases. This CDR3 contains 14 residues. The germline V gene encodes CDR1 MNHEY and CDR2 SVGAGI. The CDR3, as DNA: TGTGCCAGCAGTTACTCGACCAGGGGTCAGCCCCAGCATTTT. Translation: CASSYSTRGQPQHF.

V and J are TRBV15 and TRBJ2-5; D uncertain. Trimming removed 0 bases from V and 2 bases from J, with 1 base in between. The CDR3 totals 12 residues. Germline CDR1 reads LNHNV; CDR2 reads YYDKDF (reference sequence). CDR3 protein: CATSRDQETQYF. DNA for the CDR3: TGTGCCACCAGCAGAGATCAAGAGACCCAGTACTTC.

V gene TRBV6-5 combines with J gene TRBJ2-2, with unresolved D. The V gene lost 2 bases and the J gene lost 6 bases, with 7 bases spanning the gap. CDR1 and CDR2 from the germline V gene are MNHEY and SVGAGI. The CDR3 length is 13 residues. The CDR3 DNA follows: TGTGCCAGCAGTTACCAGGTTCCCGGGGAGCTGTTTTTT. Translation gives CASSYQVPGELFF.

The chain recombines TRBV19 with TRBJ2-7, with D uncertain. The germline gives CDR1 LNHDA, CDR2 SQIVND (reference sequence). The CDR3 covers 14 residues. With 0 bases removed from V and 6 bases from J, the gap between germline ends came to 12 bases. This chain's CDR3 is CASSIDSGPGEQYF. The CDR3 DNA follows: TGTGCCAGTAGTATAGACTCGGGCCCGGGCGAGCAGTACTTC. The full variable domain, completed using reference TRBV19 and TRBJ2-7, is DGGITQSPKYLFRKEGQNVTLSCEQNLNHDAMYWYRQDPGQGLRLIYYSQIVNDFQKGDIAEGYSVSREKKESFPLTVTSAQKNPTAFYLCASSIDSGPGEQYFGPGTRLTVT.

The chain links TRBV14 to TRBJ1-3; D uncertain. Germline CDR1 and CDR2: SGHDN and FVKESK. The ends were cut back, 3 bases at V and 5 bases at J, with 14 bases in the middle. The length of the CDR3 is 15 residues. DNA of the CDR3: TGTGCCAGCAGCCAGAGTAGTAGGGAGAGAAACACCATATATTTT. The encoded protein is CASSQSSRERNTIYF. The variable domain in full, with the rest retrieved from reference TRBV14 and TRBJ1-3, is EAGVTQFPSHSVIEKGQTVTLRCDPISGHDNLYWYRRVMGKEIKFLLHFVKESKQDESGMPNNRFLAERTGGTYSTLKVQPAELEDSGVYFCASSQSSRERNTIYFGEGSWLTVV.

The chain links TRBV2 to TRBJ2-7, with 7 bases fitting TRBD1. Germline V gives CDR1 SNHLY, CDR2 FYNNEI. The CDR3 covers 11 residues. V lost 6 bases and J lost 5; bases outside the gene matches: 1. The CDR3 nucleotides are TGTGCCAGCAGGGACAGGAACGAGCAGTACTTC. Amino acids: CASRDRNEQYF.

This chain links TRBV5-4 with TRBJ2-5; possibly TRBD1 for D (5 bases). The CDR3 extends over 14 amino acids. CDR1 is SGHNT, CDR2 YYREEE, per germline (reference sequence). Deletions cut 3 bases from V and 0 bases from J, with 9 bases between. DNA for the CDR3: TGTGCCAGCAGCTCCCAGGGAAACCAAGAGACCCAGTACTTC. Protein: CASSSQGNQETQYF. Variable domain in full (rest from reference TRBV5-4 and TRBJ2-5): ETGVTQSPTHLIKTRGQQVTLRCSSQSGHNTVSWYQQALGQGPQFIFQYYREEENGRGNFPPRFSGLQFPNYSSELNVNALELDDSALYLCASSSQGNQETQYFGPGTRLLVL.

The chain employs TRBV19 and TRBJ1-5; D not certain. This CDR3 spans 17 amino acids. Germline CDR1 reads LNHDA; CDR2 reads SQIVND (reference sequence). With 0 bases removed from V and 0 bases from J, the gap between germline ends came to 12 bases. This chain's CDR3 is CASSIDLSIPSNQPQHF. Written as DNA, the CDR3 is TGTGCCAGTAGTATAGATCTGAGCATTCCTAGCAATCAGCCCCAGCATTTT.

The rearrangement uses TRBV15 and TRBJ2-5, with 9 positions matching TRBD1. This CDR3 spans 15 amino acids. Looked up from germline, CDR1 is LNHNV and CDR2 is YYDKDF (reference sequence). The V segment lost 2 bases and the J segment 1 base; nucleotides outside the gene matches: 2. The DNA of the CDR3 is TGTGCCACCAGCAGAAAGGACAGGGGCCAAGAGACCCAGTACTTC. It encodes CATSRKDRGQETQYF.

In the case of this clone: A far larger clone lies a single base away; this is likely a read error. V is TRBV28 and J is TRBJ2-7; TRBD2 matches 16 bases. Trimming took 8 bases from V and 6 from J; bases not matched to a gene: 10. Germline V gene sequence: CDR1 MDHEN, CDR2 SYDVKM. The CDR3 runs 16 residues. The CDR3 nucleotides read TGTGCCAGCTGGTCTGGGACTAGCGGGGGGGCGGGCGAGCAGTACTTC. Its protein is CASWSGTSGGAGEQYF.

V and J are TRBV29-1 and TRBJ2-7, with TRBD1 matching 7 bases. V gave up 4 bases and J gave up 2 bases; unmatched junction bases: 2. The CDR3 covers 12 residues. The germline CDR1 and CDR2 sequences are SQVTM and ANQGSEA. The CDR3 reads CSVGQGAYEQYF. The CDR3 DNA reads TGCAGCGTTGGGCAGGGGGCCTACGAGCAGTACTTC.

This rearrangement joins TRBV18 to TRBJ2-7, with 8 bases lining up with TRBD2. CDR1 and CDR2 (germline): KGHSH, LQKENI. This CDR3 has 17 residues. J was trimmed by 0 bases and V by 3 bases; bases with no gene match: 10. CDR3 bases: TGTGCCAGCTCACCCACATTACGGACTAGCCCCTCCTACGAGCAGTACTTC. This codes for CASSPTLRTSPSYEQYF.

The chain employs TRBV6-1 and TRBJ1-6; unclear D gene. V lost 2 bases and J 5 bases, leaving 10 bases between the germline ends. CDR3 length equals 15 residues. Looked up from germline, CDR1 is MNHNS and CDR2 is SASEGT. The CDR3, as DNA: TGTGCCAGCAGTGAAAGGGTCGCAGATAATTCACCCCTCCACTTT. Protein product: CASSERVADNSPLHF.

This clone has more than one count but fewer than ten. The V and J genes are TRBV6-1 and TRBJ1-4; 7 nucleotides agree with TRBD1. With 3 bases clipped from V and 8 bases from J, the junction kept 6 bases outside the gene matches. Germline V gene sequence: CDR1 MNHNS, CDR2 SASEGT. This CDR3 region has 14 residues. The CDR3 loop is CASSEGPDREKLFF. In DNA form, the CDR3 reads TGTGCCAGCAGTGAGGGGCCGGACAGGGAAAAACTGTTTTTT.

The CDR3 bases are TGTGCCAGCAGCGCAGGGGGTGGCGAGCAGTACTTC. This encodes CASSAGGGEQYF. This chain links TRBV5-4 with TRBJ2-7; 7 nucleotides align to TRBD1. Germline V gives CDR1 SGHNT, CDR2 YYREEE (reference sequence). J lost 6 bases, V lost 4 bases, and 4 bases had no gene match. This CDR3 comprises 12 residues.